This paragraph covers one T cell receptor (beta chain) sequence. A multiplex PCR was run with 60 Vbeta primers and 13 Jbeta primers. Data came from immunoSEQ multiplex PCR; TCRdb stores just in-frame clones and leaves some out. The table records approximately 90,000 clones, 76% of them present only once. This sample is part of a study of cytomegalovirus exposure and HLA in healthy donors. The specimen sequenced was PBMCs. The receptor was derived from a male donor in good health and CMV-seronegative.

The DNA for the CDR3 is TGTGCCAGCAGCTTACTGCAGGGGCCGGGCTATGGCTACACCTTC. It specifies CASSLLQGPGYGYTF. The rearrangement uses TRBV7-9 and TRBJ1-2; perhaps TRBD1 as D (6 bases). Trimming removed 2 bases from V and 4 bases from J, with 14 bases in between. Germline V gene lookup returns CDR1 SEHNR and CDR2 FQNEAQ (reference sequence). CDR3 length: 15 amino acids.